The 10 T cell receptor beta chains presented below share a single source sample, sequenced in a study of T-cell memory formation after mild COVID-19. TCRdb analysed the 5' RACE reads with MiXCR anew, one entry per CDR3 protein. There are 350,000 to 450,000 distinct CDR3 sequences in the sample; less than 25% occur only once, and 8.5% to 9% lies in the top ten. Sequenced material: PBMCs or a T cell subset sorted from them (not recorded which). The receptor source for this set is an adult woman who had mild COVID-19 (a few samples of this study predate the infection). Cell type and time point are not known.

The table lists this clonotype with many counts. The rearrangement uses TRBV7-3 and TRBJ1-1; TRBD1 matches 10 bases. CDR3 length: 15 amino acids. Germline V gene sequence: CDR1 SGHTA, CDR2 FQGTGA. V was clipped by 5 bases and J by 3 bases; unmatched bases: 6. CDR3 nucleotides: TGTGCCAGCAGCCCGCACGGGACAGGGGACACTGAAGCTTTCTTT. This encodes CASSPHGTGDTEAFF.

The J gene is TRBJ2-5, the V gene TRBV19; D perhaps matches TRBD2 (5 bases). CDR3 length: 15 residues. V was clipped by 5 bases and J by 1 base, with 14 bases between them. Germline CDR1 reads LNHDA; CDR2 reads SQIVND (reference sequence). The CDR3 DNA follows: TGTGCCAGTAGTTCCCGGGGTAGCGCCCAAGAGACCCAGTACTTC. Translated, it gives CASSSRGSAQETQYF.

The rearrangement uses TRBV6-2 or TRBV6-3 and TRBJ2-3; D unresolved. CDR1 is MNHEY and CDR2 is SVGEGT in the germline V gene. V lost 0 bases to trimming and J lost 0 bases, with 13 bases between them. The CDR3 has 17 residues. CDR3 region: CASSYSKTVLSTDTQYF. Here the CDR3 DNA reads TGTGCCAGCAGTTACTCGAAGACGGTCCTTAGCACAGATACGCAGTATTTT.

This clonotype was recorded only once. The chain joins TRBV3-1 to TRBJ1-3; D call uncertain. Germline lookup yields CDR1 LGHDT and CDR2 YNNKEL (reference sequence). The CDR3 covers 16 residues. With 4 bases removed from V and 3 bases from J, the gap between germline ends came to 16 bases. In DNA, the CDR3 is TGTGCCAGCAGCCGAGTCACCGGGCTAGTTGGAAACACCATATATTTT. As protein: CASSRVTGLVGNTIYF.

This clonotype turned up a few times. This chain connects TRBV7-2 to TRBJ2-1; D ambiguous. Germline V gene lookup returns CDR1 SGHTA and CDR2 FQGNSA. CDR3 length: 12 residues. V was pared by 5 bases and J by 7 bases, with 9 bases between. The CDR3 is CASSPWLNEQFF. CDR3 nucleotides: TGTGCCAGCAGCCCCTGGTTGAATGAGCAGTTCTTC.

The J gene is TRBJ2-3, the V gene TRBV19; 8 nucleotides align to TRBD2. This CDR3 is 16 amino acids long. Germline V gene lookup returns CDR1 LNHDA and CDR2 SQIVND (reference sequence). The trim removed 1 base at V and 5 bases at J, leaving 8 bases unmatched. DNA for the CDR3: TGTGCCAGTAGTATAGGTACGGGGGGGCCGGTAGATACGCAGTATTTT. Translating gives CASSIGTGGPVDTQYF. The whole variable domain, filled in from reference TRBV19 and TRBJ2-3, reads DGGITQSPKYLFRKEGQNVTLSCEQNLNHDAMYWYRQDPGQGLRLIYYSQIVNDFQKGDIAEGYSVSREKKESFPLTVTSAQKNPTAFYLCASSIGTGGPVDTQYFGPGTRLTVL.

V usage is TRBV5-6 and J usage is TRBJ1-4, with a tentative D call TRBD1 (5 bases). This CDR3 has 15 amino acids. The V gene lost 4 bases and the J gene lost 8 bases, with 18 bases spanning the gap. Looked up from germline, CDR1 is SGHDT and CDR2 is YYEEEE. The CDR3 DNA follows: TGTGCCAGCAGCCCGACCGGGACCTCAAGGGAAAAACTGTTTTTT. Amino acids: CASSPTGTSREKLFF.

The table lists this clonotype with a count of one. V gene TRBV25-1 combines with J gene TRBJ2-7; a possible D gene is TRBD1 (5 bases). Germline lookup yields CDR1 MGHDK and CDR2 SYGVNS. V lost 1 base and J lost 4, with 8 bases in between. There are 13 residues in the CDR3. This chain's CDR3 is CASSESRQYEQYF. The CDR3 DNA is TGTGCCAGCAGTGAATCTCGACAGTACGAGCAGTACTTC.

The genes are TRBV6-6 and TRBJ2-1, with 8 bases identical to TRBD2. CDR3 length: 18 amino acids. The V gene end was trimmed by 0 bases and the J gene end by 5 bases; junction bases not matched to a gene: 12. The germline CDR1 and CDR2 sequences are MNHNY and SVGAGI (reference sequence). Here the CDR3 DNA reads TGTGCCAGCAGTTACTCGAAGGAGCGGGAGATGAGTAACAATGAGCAGTTCTTC. Its protein is CASSYSKEREMSNNEQFF.

This clonotype was detected only a few times. The chain recombines TRBV20-1 with TRBJ2-7; TRBD2 aligns across 12 bases. This CDR3 is 14 amino acids long. J was trimmed by 2 bases and V by 5 bases; bases with no gene match: 4. CDR1 is DFQATT, CDR2 SNEGSKA, per germline (reference sequence). CDR3 sequence reads: CSALGLAGAYEQYF. As DNA, the CDR3 is TGCAGTGCTCTGGGACTAGCGGGCGCCTACGAGCAGTACTTC.